This is a list of T cell receptor beta chains from one sample in a study of T cell responses to AZD1222 COVID-19 vaccine. Assay used: immunoSEQ multiplex PCR; TCRdb lists only in-frame clones, some missing. The table lists under 150,000 clones, roughly 87% of them singletons. The sequenced sample was peripheral blood, obtained on day 0 of AZD1222 vaccination. Receptor source: an adult in good health. The CDR3 runs from the conserved cysteine through the conserved F or W. D genes are given only for firm matches. Only part of the rows carry a size: once, few, many, or a class if the clone is expanded.

d_call,v_call,j_call,clone_size,cdr3_nt,cdr3_aa
TRBD1,TRBV3-1/TRBV3-2,TRBJ1-2,few,TGTGCCAGGGGGGCAGGGGGAGGCTACACCTTC,CARGAGGGYTF
-,TRBV28,TRBJ2-2,-,TGTGCCAGCAGCCGATCCGGGCCCCGTTTGAGCACCGGGGAGCTGTTTTTT,CASSRSGPRLSTGELFF
-,TRBV5-1,TRBJ1-5,-,TGCGCCAGCAGCCTAGATCCTAGCAATCAGCCCCAGCATTTT,CASSLDPSNQPQHF
-,TRBV12-3/TRBV12-4,TRBJ1-5,-,TGTGCCAGCAGCCACCCCCTGGGGCCCCAGCATTTT,CASSHPLGPQHF
-,TRBV5-3,TRBJ2-3,few,TGTGCCAGAAGCTTGGCGGTGGGTTCAGATACGCAGTATTTT,CARSLAVGSDTQYF
-,TRBV7-9,TRBJ1-2,-,TGTGCCAGCAACCCCCCGAATCCCCCCCTAGCGGGCTACACCTTC,CASNPPNPPLAGYTF
-,TRBV6-5,TRBJ1-1,-,TGTGCCAGCAGTTACGGGAGTGGGAACACTGAAGCTTTCTTT,CASSYGSGNTEAFF
-,TRBV29-1,TRBJ1-1,-,TGCAGCGTTGAAACCTCCCAGGGAGCTTTCTTT,CSVETSQGAFF
-,TRBV23-1,TRBJ1-5,once,TGCGCCAGCAGTCAATCGGCTCCAGGGAATAGCAATCAGCCCCAGCATTTT,CASSQSAPGNSNQPQHF
TRBD1,TRBV5-6,TRBJ1-3,-,TGTGCCAGCAGCGACAGGGGATTCTCTGGAAACACCATATATTTT,CASSDRGFSGNTIYF
-,TRBV9,TRBJ1-3,-,TGTGCCAGCAGCGTAGCAGGGCTGGTCTCTGGAAACACCATATATTTT,CASSVAGLVSGNTIYF
-,TRBV2,TRBJ1-5,few,TGTGCCAGCAGTGATTCCCATAGCAATCAGCCCCAGCATTTT,CASSDSHSNQPQHF
-,TRBV3-1/TRBV3-2,TRBJ2-7,few,TGTGCCAGCAGCCCTGAGGGGGGGAGCTCCTACGAGCAGTACTTC,CASSPEGGSSYEQYF